This T cell receptor beta chain was sequenced in a study of OX40 agonist ivuxolimab in advanced cancers. About the study as a whole: Ivuxolimab was a fully human IgG2 agonistic monoclonal antibody targeting the costimulatory receptor OX40 (CD134). Intravenous ivuxolimab was administered to patients every 2 weeks at six dose levels: 0.01, 0.1, 0.3, 1.5, 3 and 10 mg/kg. Of the 50 to 55 dose-escalation patients, hepatocellular carcinoma was present in around 19, melanoma in around 15, renal cell carcinoma in 9 and head and neck cancer in 9. In the dose-escalation cohort, more than 75% of patients were male, and the mean age was roughly 60 years, with a range of about 23 to 85. Patients were allowed to have had prior anti-PD-1, anti-PD-L1 or anti-CTLA-4 therapy, and approximately 41% of the dose-escalation patients had previously received checkpoint inhibitors. Partial responses were achieved by three dose-escalation patients, of whom one had hepatocellular carcinoma and two had cutaneous melanoma. The point of sequencing TCRbeta in the periphery was to test whether ivuxolimab changed TCR sequence diversity and drove clonal T-cell expansion. The paper describes the monotherapy dose-escalation part (N ≈ 52 patients) of the phase I trial of ivuxolimab. Overall study results and their limits: After ivuxolimab, expanded clones were on average more numerous among CD8+ T cells than among CD4+ T cells. Low levels of normalized T-cell clonal expansion were also shown by some nonresponding patients. At doses of 0.1 to 3.0 mg/kg, clonal expansion of both CD4+ and CD8+ T cells in blood was seen between baseline and week 6. The antigen specificity of the peripheral T cells that underwent clonal expansion was not determined. In the 0.1-3.0 mg/kg groups, partial responders had among the lowest normalized peripheral clonal expansion, particularly in CD8+ T cells.

Patients with autoimmune disease history or receiving systemic immunosuppression were excluded from the trial. Peripheral blood for TCR sequencing was collected from all dose cohorts at baseline, on cycle 4 day 1, and on cycle 7 day 1. The samples were drawn from a first-in-human, open-label, multicenter phase I dose-escalation trial of ivuxolimab. Adults with locally advanced or metastatic melanoma, renal cell carcinoma, hepatocellular carcinoma or head and neck squamous cell carcinoma were enrolled in the trial. Before TCR sequencing, CD4+ T cells and CD8+ T cells from peripheral blood were sorted into separate populations. V drops 2 bases and J drops 0 bases, leaving 16 bases in between. Taken from cysteine to phenylalanine, the CDR3 has 18 residues. The sequence is cut down to CDR3 DNA, 54 bases in frame from base 1. Taken from the germline V gene, the CDR1 and CDR2 loops are ENHRY and SYGVKD.

To sequence the TCRbeta CDR3 region, genomic DNA was isolated from the sorted cells. TCRbeta CDR3 regions were sequenced using the immunoSEQ Assay. This immuneACCESS table, as held by TCRdb, lists in-frame sequences with V and J called but not all clones. Of the missing ones, under half trace to an unresolved V gene in checked studies; the others have no known cause. Across this sample there are some 46,000 clones, with roughly 87% seen only once. Clones ranked in the top ten supply roughly 18% of the sample. This clone was detected a few times. Its antigen is unknown. No base-level quality is on record; no much larger clone is a single base apart.

The specimen was CD4+ or CD8+ T cells sorted from blood, collected in a trial of the OX40 agonist ivuxolimab. The chain is assembled from TRBV10-3 and TRBJ2-2; the D gene is possibly TRBD1, with 5 bases matching. The TCR comes from an adult with an advanced solid tumor such as melanoma, head and neck, liver or kidney cancer. DNA sequence: TGTGCCATCAGTGAGATGGGCAGGGAAATAACGAACACCGGGGAGCTGTTTTTT. Translated, it reads CAISEMGREITNTGELFF.